These 23 T cell receptor beta chains were all obtained from the same sample, sequenced in a study of T cell responses to AZD1222 COVID-19 vaccine. Clones were sequenced by immunoSEQ multiplex PCR, and TCRdb holds only the in-frame ones, with some missing. This table has 150,000 or so clones, 90% appearing once. Sequencing used peripheral blood, obtained on day 0 of AZD1222 vaccination. These receptors were obtained from an adult in good health.

The gene calls are TRBV2 and TRBJ1-1; D possibly corresponds to TRBD1 (5 bases). V lost 9 bases, J lost 7 bases, and 9 bases lay in between. CDR1 and CDR2 from the germline V gene are SNHLY and FYNNEI. The CDR3 runs 10 residues. CDR3 sequence: CARRGSEAFF. CDR3 DNA sequence: TGTGCCAGAAGGGGCAGTGAAGCTTTCTTT.

The chain links TRBV7-3 to TRBJ1-1; TRBD1 aligns across 7 bases. Germline CDR1 and CDR2: SGHTA and FQGTGA. V gave up 6 bases and J gave up 1 base; unmatched junction bases: 8. The CDR3 consists of 15 residues. CDR3 sequence (DNA): TGTGCCAGCAGTCCTATAACAGGGGCGAACACTGAAGCTTTCTTT. Protein: CASSPITGANTEAFF.

Details on this clone: Other DNA sequences in the sample encode the same CDR3. J is TRBJ1-1 and V is TRBV19; 7 bases line up with TRBD1. Germline CDR1 is LNHDA and CDR2 is SQIVND (reference sequence). The CDR3 runs to 15 residues. Trimming at V came to 4 bases and at J to 0 bases, leaving 5 bases not matched to a gene. The CDR3: CASSTRTGVNTEAFF. In DNA form, the CDR3 reads TGTGCCAGTAGTACCCGCACAGGGGTGAACACTGAAGCTTTCTTT.

The chain uses TRBV18 and TRBJ2-5; 7 nucleotides agree with TRBD1. J lost 5 bases, V lost 5 bases, and 5 bases had no gene match. CDR3 length: 13 amino acids. Germline V CDR1 and CDR2: KGHSH, LQKENI. CDR3 sequence: CASSSDRAETQYF. CDR3 bases: TGTGCCAGCTCATCCGACAGGGCGGAGACCCAGTACTTC.

As DNA, the CDR3 is TGTGCCAGCAGCTTAGGGGAGCATAGCAATCAGCCCCAGCATTTT. It codes for CASSLGEHSNQPQHF. This rearrangement joins TRBV7-2 to TRBJ1-5; D gene unclear. The CDR3 contains 15 residues. V lost 1 base and J lost 0, with 7 bases in between. Germline CDR1 is SGHTA and CDR2 is FQGNSA.

CDR3 loop: CASSTGTEAFF. The CDR3 DNA reads as TGTGCCAGCAGCACCGGGACTGAAGCTTTCTTT. The rearrangement uses TRBV7-9 and TRBJ1-1; D is unresolved. Germline lookup yields CDR1 SEHNR and CDR2 FQNEAQ (reference sequence). The CDR3 has 11 amino acids. Trimming took 5 bases from V and 5 from J, leaving 6 bases between them.

This rearrangement joins TRBV10-3 to TRBJ1-1; D not resolved. The V and J ends lost 3 bases and 1 base respectively, with 6 bases between them. This CDR3 comprises 13 residues. Germline CDR1 is ENHRY and CDR2 is SYGVKD. The CDR3 protein is CAISDLENTEAFF. For the CDR3, the DNA is TGTGCCATCAGTGATTTAGAGAACACTGAAGCTTTCTTT.

The J gene is TRBJ1-3, the V gene TRBV7-2; D is unclear. V shed 4 bases and J shed 3 bases, with 25 bases lying between them. The CDR3 runs 19 residues. Germline V CDR1 and CDR2: SGHTA, FQGNSA. The CDR3 loop reads CASSSQSVGRGVGGNTIYF. In nucleotides, the CDR3 is TGTGCCAGCAGCTCCCAATCGGTTGGGCGGGGTGTTGGTGGAAACACCATATATTTT.

CDR3 loop: CASSVASRGWDEQYF. CDR3 bases: TGTGCCAGCAGCGTAGCCAGTCGGGGTTGGGACGAGCAGTACTTC. The J gene is TRBJ2-7, the V gene TRBV9; perhaps TRBD2 as D (5 bases). The CDR3 totals 15 residues. V was pared by 0 bases and J by 5 bases, with 15 bases between. From germline, CDR1 is SGDLS and CDR2 YYNGEE.

J is TRBJ2-1 and V is TRBV18, with D perhaps TRBD1 or TRBD2 (5 bases each). From germline, CDR1 is KGHSH and CDR2 LQKENI. The germline V and J ends were trimmed by 0 bases and 14 bases, with 17 bases remaining between them. The CDR3 is 14 residues long. The CDR3 loop reads CASSPPTGMGVEFF. The DNA for the CDR3 is TGTGCCAGCTCACCACCAACAGGAATGGGGGTCGAGTTCTTC.

The chain combines TRBV5-6 with TRBJ1-2; TRBD1 matches at 8 bases. The germline gives CDR1 SGHDT, CDR2 YYEEEE. V gave up 4 bases and J gave up 5 bases; unmatched junction bases: 13. The CDR3 has 16 residues. Here the CDR3 reads CASSQDRAPSRYGYTF. DNA of the CDR3: TGTGCCAGCAGCCAGGACAGGGCCCCCTCGAGGTATGGCTACACCTTC.

J is TRBJ2-5 and V is TRBV7-9; D gene uncertain. Germline lookup yields CDR1 SEHNR and CDR2 FQNEAQ (reference sequence). This CDR3 is built from 15 residues. V dropped 5 bases and J dropped 2 bases, with 15 bases sitting between them. CDR3 coding DNA: TGTGCCAGCAGCGGACCCGACGCCACTCAAGAGACCCAGTACTTC. The encoded protein is CASSGPDATQETQYF.

In this sample, this clone turned up once. V gene TRBV9 combines with J gene TRBJ1-1; 7 bases map to TRBD1. The CDR3 extends over 18 amino acids. The J segment lost 0 bases and the V segment lost 4 bases, leaving 15 bases of the junction unmatched. Germline CDR1 and CDR2: SGDLS and YYNGEE. For the CDR3, the DNA is TGTGCCAGCAGCACAAATACCGGGACAGAGGACATGAACACTGAAGCTTTCTTT. Its translation: CASSTNTGTEDMNTEAFF.

This sequence joins TRBV5-6 and TRBJ1-5; the D gene is possibly TRBD1 (5 bases). The V gene lost 2 bases and the J gene lost 4 bases, with 13 bases spanning the gap. There are 15 residues in the CDR3. CDR1 is SGHDT, CDR2 YYEEEE, per germline. This chain's CDR3 is CASSFRGAFNQPQHF. The DNA of the CDR3 is TGTGCCAGCAGCTTTCGAGGGGCGTTTAATCAGCCCCAGCATTTT.

The chain recombines TRBV24-1 with TRBJ2-1; D not certain. The germline V gene encodes CDR1 KGHDR and CDR2 SFDVKD. V was trimmed by 1 base and J by 8 bases, leaving 8 bases between them. The CDR3 has 13 residues. CDR3 amino acids: CATSDFSPHEQFF. CDR3 nucleotides: TGTGCCACCAGTGATTTTTCGCCTCATGAGCAGTTCTTC.

The chain is built from TRBV4-3 and TRBJ2-2; 8 nucleotides align to TRBD2. The junction had 3 bases not matched to a gene; V was cut back by 0 bases and J by 6 bases. Germline V CDR1 and CDR2: LGHNA, YSLEER. CDR3 length: 15 amino acids. DNA for the CDR3: TGCGCCAGCAGCCAAGATACGCGGGGGGCCGGGGAGCTGTTTTTT. Translated, it gives CASSQDTRGAGELFF.

V gene TRBV4-3 combines with J gene TRBJ1-2; D perhaps matches TRBD1 (5 bases). Germline CDR1 reads LGHNA; CDR2 reads YSLEER. The CDR3 totals 16 residues. The V end was cut by 4 bases, the J end by 2 bases, with 17 bases between. The CDR3 bases are TGCGCCAGCAGCCGAGAACCGGGACTGCTGAACTATGGCTACACCTTC. This sequence encodes CASSREPGLLNYGYTF.

V gene TRBV10-3 combines with J gene TRBJ1-2; no firm D call. The CDR3 totals 13 residues. Germline CDR1 is ENHRY and CDR2 is SYGVKD. V lost 2 bases, J lost 5 bases, and 9 bases lay in between. The CDR3 loop reads CAISEGLRYGYTF. In DNA form, the CDR3 reads TGTGCCATCAGTGAGGGGCTCCGGTATGGCTACACCTTC.

This clone was observed a single time. The chain recombines TRBV5-1 with TRBJ1-6; D might be TRBD1 (6 bases). This CDR3 is built from 17 residues. Germline CDR1 reads SGHRS; CDR2 reads YFSETQ. The V gene lost 7 bases and the J gene lost 7 bases, with 24 bases spanning the gap. The DNA of the CDR3 is TGCGCCAGCGAAATAGGCCCAAAACAGGGCTCAAATTCACCCCTCCACTTT. It translates to CASEIGPKQGSNSPLHF.

J is TRBJ1-3 and V is TRBV29-1; a possible D gene is TRBD1 (5 bases). Germline CDR1 reads SQVTM; CDR2 reads ANQGSEA. This CDR3 comprises 13 residues. Trimming shortened V by 5 bases and J by 6 bases, and 14 bases separated the two germline ends. CDR3 loop: CSVRTQGTNTIYF. In DNA form, the CDR3 reads TGCAGCGTTCGGACCCAAGGGACAAACACCATATATTTT.

The rearrangement uses TRBV14 and TRBJ1-3; a weak D match, TRBD1 (6 bases). V shed 4 bases and J shed 0 bases, with 10 bases lying between them. Germline-derived CDR1 and CDR2 are SGHDN and FVKESK. The CDR3 is 15 amino acids. Here the CDR3 reads CASSRGQFSGNTIYF. Written as DNA, the CDR3 is TGTGCCAGCAGCCGTGGACAGTTCTCTGGAAACACCATATATTTT.

The chain recombines TRBV4-3 with TRBJ2-3; TRBD2 might be the D (5 bases). Between the trimmed V and J ends, which lost 2 bases and 5 bases, there was a span of 8 bases. The CDR3 runs to 13 residues. Per the germline V gene, CDR1 is LGHNA and CDR2 is YSLEER. CDR3 nucleotide sequence: TGCGCCAGCAGCCAACCCCGGGGAGATACGCAGTATTTT. Translated: CASSQPRGDTQYF.

The V and J genes are TRBV27 and TRBJ1-4; unclear D gene. The germline V gene has CDR1 MNHEY and CDR2 SMNVEV (reference sequence). The V end was cut by 8 bases, the J end by 2 bases, with 18 bases between. CDR3 size: 16 residues. The CDR3 region is CASQPDKGETNEKLFF. In DNA form, the CDR3 reads TGTGCCAGCCAACCAGACAAGGGCGAGACTAATGAAAAACTGTTTTTT.